A selection of T cell receptor beta chains follows, all from one sample in a study of graft-versus-host responses after intestinal transplantation. Assay used: immunoSEQ multiplex PCR; TCRdb lists only in-frame clones, some missing. Of about 93,000 clones listed, 90% to 95% are singletons. The antigens for these receptors are not known. The input for sequencing was unstimulated CD8+ T cells sorted from spleen or lymph node cells, taken before intestinal transplant. These receptors were obtained from a human donor who received an intestinal transplant. The CDR3 runs from the conserved cysteine through the conserved F or W. D genes are given only for firm matches. A clone size is listed for some rows: how often the clone was seen (once, few, many), or a class if it is expanded.

D,size,J,V,CDR3,DNA
-,-,TRBJ1-6,TRBV13,CASGIGDSPLHF,TGTGCCAGCGGAATAGGGGATTCACCCCTCCACTTT
TRBD2,-,TRBJ2-7,TRBV2,CASSEGSGLAGYEQYF,TGTGCCAGCAGTGAAGGCTCCGGACTAGCGGGGTACGAGCAGTACTTC
-,-,TRBJ1-6,TRBV4-2,CASSPGHPRNSPLHF,TGTGCCAGCAGCCCGGGACACCCCCGTAATTCACCCCTCCACTTT
TRBD2,-,TRBJ2-3,TRBV4-3,CASSQGGTSGGHADTQYF,TGCGCCAGCAGCCAAGGAGGAACTAGCGGGGGGCACGCAGATACGCAGTATTTT
-,-,TRBJ2-5,TRBV30,CAWSVRWETQYF,TGTGCCTGGAGTGTACGGTGGGAGACCCAGTACTTC
-,-,TRBJ1-5,TRBV1,CTSSQGTGDSTQPQHF,TGCACCAGCAGCCAAGGAACAGGGGACAGCACTCAGCCCCAGCATTTT
-,-,TRBJ1-2,TRBV9,CASTPTPGAGADYGYTF,TGTGCCAGCACCCCGACCCCTGGGGCAGGGGCGGACTATGGCTACACCTTC
TRBD1,-,TRBJ2-5,TRBV29-1,CSVESQGAVQETQYF,TGCAGCGTTGAATCCCAGGGGGCAGTCCAAGAGACCCAGTACTTC
-,-,TRBJ1-1,TRBV19,CASSIITSDFTPQEAFF,TGTGCCAGTAGTATTATTACCTCGGACTTCACCCCTCAAGAAGCTTTCTTT
-,once,TRBJ2-7,TRBV19,CASSVSGIYEQYF,TGTGCCAGTAGTGTGTCAGGAATCTACGAGCAGTACTTC
-,-,TRBJ2-1,TRBV9,CASSDRQYNEQFF,TGTGCCAGCAGCGACCGACAGTACAATGAGCAGTTCTTC
TRBD2,once,TRBJ2-3,TRBV10-2,CASSQLAGRDTQYF,TGCGCCAGCAGCCAACTAGCGGGTCGTGATACGCAGTATTTT
TRBD1,-,TRBJ2-7,TRBV12-5,CASTGTGEGEQYF,TGTGCTAGCACCGGGACAGGGGAAGGAGAGCAGTACTTC
-,-,TRBJ2-7,TRBV27,CASSYAGGYEQYF,TGTGCCAGCAGTTATGCCGGGGGCTACGAGCAGTACTTC
-,-,TRBJ2-1,TRBV27,CASRQGSADSYNEQFF,TGTGCCAGCAGACAGGGTTCGGCGGATTCCTACAATGAGCAGTTCTTC
TRBD1,-,TRBJ1-5,TRBV28,CASSLPLQGAGNQPQHF,TGTGCCAGCAGTCTCCCACTCCAGGGGGCCGGCAATCAGCCCCAGCATTTT
-,-,TRBJ1-2,TRBV5-8,CASSLVPGGGIYGYTF,TGTGCCAGCAGCTTGGTCCCCGGGGGGGGAATTTATGGCTACACCTTC
TRBD1,-,TRBJ1-2,TRBV4-1,CASSPGQLNYGYTF,TGCGCCAGCAGCCCGGGACAGCTAAACTATGGCTACACCTTC
-,-,TRBJ2-5,TRBV5-1,CASSLGTLSAETQYF,TGCGCCAGCAGCTTGGGGACACTATCGGCGGAGACCCAGTACTTC
TRBD1,once,TRBJ2-5,TRBV7-2,CASSPGQGFVETQYF,TGTGCCAGCAGCCCAGGACAGGGGTTTGTTGAGACCCAGTACTTC
TRBD1,-,TRBJ2-1,TRBV27,CASSSGQGSYNEQFF,TGTGCCAGCAGTAGCGGACAGGGCTCCTACAATGAGCAGTTCTTC
-,-,TRBJ1-5,TRBV19,CASSPTISPQHF,TGTGCCAGTAGCCCCACAATTTCCCCCCAGCATTTT
-,-,TRBJ2-5,TRBV9,CASSVSRDWGETQYF,TGTGCCAGCAGCGTTTCTCGGGACTGGGGAGAGACCCAGTACTTC
-,-,TRBJ2-3,TRBV11-3,CASSRPSGKDTQYF,TGTGCCAGCAGCCGTCCCTCAGGGAAAGATACGCAGTATTTT
TRBD2,-,TRBJ2-1,TRBV27,CASLRGTSGTYNEQFF,TGTGCCAGCCTAAGAGGGACTAGCGGGACTTACAATGAGCAGTTCTTC
TRBD1,-,TRBJ1-1,TRBV4-2,CASSDDRDPEAFF,TGTGCCAGCAGCGATGACAGGGACCCTGAAGCTTTCTTT
-,-,TRBJ2-1,TRBV21-1,CASSDHRGRNNEQFF,TGTGCCAGCAGCGATCACAGGGGAAGGAACAATGAGCAGTTCTTC
TRBD1,-,TRBJ1-1,TRBV11-3,CASSLGSRQGVMAEAFF,TGTGCCAGCAGCTTAGGGTCCCGACAGGGGGTTATGGCTGAAGCTTTCTTT
TRBD1,-,TRBJ2-7,TRBV6-5,CASGGQANPYEQYF,TGTGCCAGCGGGGGACAGGCTAACCCCTACGAGCAGTACTTC
TRBD1,-,TRBJ1-2,TRBV7-8,CASSLTDRDAHGYTF,TGTGCCAGCAGCCTGACCGACAGGGACGCTCATGGCTACACCTTC
TRBD2,-,TRBJ2-1,TRBV19,CASSIGSGGNNEQFF,TGTGCCAGTAGTATCGGTAGCGGGGGAAACAATGAGCAGTTCTTC
-,-,TRBJ1-1,TRBV14,CASSQARAGGNMNTEAFF,TGTGCCAGCAGCCAAGCTCGTGCGGGCGGGAACATGAACACTGAAGCTTTCTTT
TRBD1,-,TRBJ1-5,TRBV6-5,CASSSGQGKINQPQHF,TGTGCCAGCAGTTCGGGACAGGGGAAGATAAATCAGCCCCAGCATTTT
TRBD2,-,TRBJ2-1,TRBV30,CAWGYSGGVDEQFF,TGTGCCTGGGGTTATAGCGGGGGGGTGGATGAGCAGTTCTTC
TRBD1,few,TRBJ2-7,TRBV19,CASSTDRRYEQYF,TGTGCCAGTAGTACGGACAGGAGATACGAGCAGTACTTC
-,-,TRBJ2-7,TRBV11-2,CASSSHPGYEQYF,TGTGCCAGCAGCTCTCATCCGGGCTACGAGCAGTACTTC
-,-,TRBJ1-2,TRBV5-1,CASSYAIPDGYTF,TGCGCCAGCAGCTACGCTATACCGGATGGCTACACCTTC